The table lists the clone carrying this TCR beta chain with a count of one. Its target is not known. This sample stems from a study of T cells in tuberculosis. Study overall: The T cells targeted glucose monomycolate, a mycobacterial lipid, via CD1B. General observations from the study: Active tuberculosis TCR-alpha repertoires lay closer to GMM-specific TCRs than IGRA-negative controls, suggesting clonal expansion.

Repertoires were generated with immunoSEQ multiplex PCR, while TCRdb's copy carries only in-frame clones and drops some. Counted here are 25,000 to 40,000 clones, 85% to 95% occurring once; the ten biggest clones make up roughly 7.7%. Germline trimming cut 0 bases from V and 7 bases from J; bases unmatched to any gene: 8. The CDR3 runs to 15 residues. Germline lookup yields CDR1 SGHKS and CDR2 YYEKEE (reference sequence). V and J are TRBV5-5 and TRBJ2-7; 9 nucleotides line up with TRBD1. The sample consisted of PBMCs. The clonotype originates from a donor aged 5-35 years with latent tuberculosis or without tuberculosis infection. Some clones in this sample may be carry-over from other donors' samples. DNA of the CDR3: TGTGCCAGCAGCTTGGCCGGACAGGGGTTAGGAGAGCAGTACTTC. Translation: CASSLAGQGLGEQYF.